Presented here are 27 T cell receptor beta chains from one specimen sequenced in a study of neoadjuvant nivolumab and ipilimumab in lung cancer. Only in-frame clones appear in the TCRdb table, and some are missing; sequencing was by immunoSEQ multiplex PCR. This sample carries approximately 29,000 clones, 83% of them seen once, and the ten largest clones take approximately 5.1%. The sequenced sample was tumor tissue, obtained after neoadjuvant nivolumab, alone or with ipilimumab, at or shortly before surgery. The receptors come from an adult with non-small cell lung cancer.

The genes are TRBV6-5 and TRBJ1-5, with unresolved D. The CDR3 runs to 15 residues. The germline V gene encodes CDR1 MNHEY and CDR2 SVGAGI. Trimming left V 6 bases short and J 0 bases short, with 12 bases between. CDR3 region: CASRQAPLSNQPQHF. DNA for the CDR3: TGTGCCAGCAGGCAGGCCCCCCTTAGCAATCAGCCCCAGCATTTT.

J is TRBJ2-1 and V is TRBV10-3, with 15 positions matching TRBD2. Unmatched junction bases numbered 3, after V lost 6 bases and J lost 0 bases. The length of the CDR3 is 17 residues. Germline CDR1 and CDR2: ENHRY and SYGVKD. The CDR3 DNA sequence: TGTGCCATCAGCGGACTAGCGGGAGGGTCCTCCTACAATGAGCAGTTCTTC. It codes for CAISGLAGGSSYNEQFF.

The chain joins TRBV18 to TRBJ2-3; tentatively, D is TRBD2 (6 bases). Germline V CDR1 and CDR2: KGHSH, LQKENI. The CDR3 is 14 residues long. Trimming pared 2 bases from V and 3 bases from J, leaving 9 bases between. In nucleotides, the CDR3 is TGTGCCAGCTCACCAAATGGAGGGACAGATACGCAGTATTTT. Protein product: CASSPNGGTDTQYF.

The chain joins TRBV4-3 to TRBJ2-1, with TRBD2 identical over 9 bases. CDR1 and CDR2 from the germline V gene are LGHNA and YSLEER. Germline trimming cut 5 bases from V and 5 bases from J; bases unmatched to any gene: 7. CDR3 size: 15 residues. CDR3 DNA: TGCGCCAGCAGCACAGGGACTAGCACGCACAATGAGCAGTTCTTC. Protein product: CASSTGTSTHNEQFF.

The chain has TRBV4-3 and TRBJ2-1; no clear D gene. The CDR3 covers 14 residues. The germline CDR1 and CDR2 sequences are LGHNA and YSLEER. The V end lost 0 bases, the J end lost 8 bases, and 11 bases lay between the germline ends. The CDR3 DNA is TGCGCCAGCAGCCAAGATAGGACGTTTGATGAGCAGTTCTTC. It translates to CASSQDRTFDEQFF.

The rearrangement uses TRBV6-5 and TRBJ1-2; no clear D gene. Germline CDR1 reads MNHEY; CDR2 reads SVGAGI. CDR3 length: 13 residues. V lost 2 bases to trimming and J lost 4 bases, with 8 bases between them. The CDR3 here is CASSYRPAYGYTF. CDR3 coding DNA: TGTGCCAGCAGTTACCGACCCGCCTATGGCTACACCTTC.

This chain uses TRBV11-2 with TRBJ2-1; D call uncertain. Germline CDR1 reads SGHAT; CDR2 reads FQNNGV. Trimming removed 5 bases from V and 8 bases from J, with 7 bases in between. CDR3 length equals 11 residues. The CDR3 region has the DNA TGTGCCAGCAGCGCTCGAGATGAGCAGTTCTTC. Its protein is CASSARDEQFF. The full variable domain, its missing parts supplied by reference TRBV11-2 and TRBJ2-1, is EAGVAQSPRYKIIEKRQSVAFWCNPISGHATLYWYQQILGQGPKLLIQFQNNGVVDDSQLPKDRFSAERLKGVDSTLKIQPAKLEDSAVYLCASSARDEQFFGPGTRLTVL.

This chain uses TRBV6-5 with TRBJ2-3; D gene ambiguous. Per the germline V gene, CDR1 is MNHEY and CDR2 is SVGAGI. V lost 4 bases and J lost 2, with 13 bases in between. The CDR3 runs 15 residues. The CDR3 sequence: CASSSTDGTTDTQYF. DNA for the CDR3: TGTGCCAGCAGTTCGACGGACGGTACCACAGATACGCAGTATTTT.

This clone was found once. This sequence joins TRBV7-8 and TRBJ1-1; the D is unclear. CDR3 length equals 17 residues. The germline CDR1 and CDR2 sequences are SGHVS and FQNEAQ. V lost 0 bases, J lost 3 bases, and 17 bases lay in between. CDR3 sequence (DNA): TGTGCCAGCAGCTTAGCGGGTCGGTGGAGTCGGTACACTGAAGCTTTCTTT. Translation: CASSLAGRWSRYTEAFF.

The V gene is TRBV19, the J gene TRBJ1-1, with D uncertain. Trimming took off 5 bases at V and 6 bases at J, with 10 bases between the two ends. Germline V gives CDR1 LNHDA, CDR2 SQIVND (reference sequence). This CDR3 region has 12 residues. This CDR3 reads CASSHHSAEAFF. The CDR3, as DNA: TGTGCCAGTAGTCACCACAGCGCTGAAGCTTTCTTT. The entire variable domain, with the rest obtained from reference TRBV19 and TRBJ1-1, is as follows: DGGITQSPKYLFRKEGQNVTLSCEQNLNHDAMYWYRQDPGQGLRLIYYSQIVNDFQKGDIAEGYSVSREKKESFPLTVTSAQKNPTAFYLCASSHHSAEAFFGQGTRLTVV.

This clone occurred once. This chain connects TRBV7-9 to TRBJ2-7; D gene ambiguous. Germline assignment: CDR1 SEHNR and CDR2 FQNEAQ (reference sequence). V lost 5 bases and J 1 base, leaving 3 bases between the germline ends. This CDR3 region has 11 residues. The CDR3 here is CASSVSYEQYF. CDR3 DNA sequence: TGTGCCAGCAGCGTTTCCTACGAGCAGTACTTC.

V usage is TRBV5-1 and J usage is TRBJ1-5; a weak D match, TRBD1 (6 bases). V shed 0 bases and J shed 4 bases, with 8 bases lying between them. CDR3 length: 14 amino acids. Germline V gene lookup returns CDR1 SGHRS and CDR2 YFSETQ. CDR3 amino acids: CASSLEGTNQPQHF. The CDR3 coding sequence is TGCGCCAGCAGCTTGGAAGGGACAAATCAGCCCCAGCATTTT.

CDR3 coding DNA: TGTGCCAGCAGCTTAGATAACTTAGAGCTGTTTTTT. This encodes CASSLDNLELFF. V usage is TRBV11-3 and J usage is TRBJ2-2; D gene uncertain. Germline loops: CDR1 SGHNT, CDR2 YENEEA. CDR3 length: 12 residues. Deletions cut 0 bases from V and 11 bases from J, with 7 bases between.

This clone was detected a few times. The genes are TRBV5-6 and TRBJ1-6; no clear D. Trimming shortened V by 6 bases and J by 0 bases, and 16 bases separated the two germline ends. Germline-derived CDR1 and CDR2 are SGHDT and YYEEEE. There are 17 residues in the CDR3. Here the CDR3 DNA reads TGTGCCAGCACCTCCAGCGGGAGAAGCTCCTATAATTCACCCCTCCACTTT. Amino acids: CASTSSGRSSYNSPLHF. The full variable domain, completed using reference TRBV5-6 and TRBJ1-6, is DAGVTQSPTHLIKTRGQQVTLRCSPKSGHDTVSWYQQALGQGPQFIFQYYEEEERQRGNFPDRFSGHQFPNYSSELNVNALLLGDSALYLCASTSSGRSSYNSPLHFGNGTRLTVT.

The genes are TRBV13 and TRBJ2-2; maybe TRBD1 (6 bases). The CDR3 sequence is 14 residues long. Deletions cut 5 bases from V and 4 bases from J, with 11 bases between. Germline CDR1 and CDR2: PRHDT and FYEKMQ (reference sequence). CDR3 sequence reads: CASSRNRVTGELFF. The CDR3 nucleotides are TGTGCCAGCAGCCGAAACAGGGTCACCGGGGAGCTGTTTTTT.

The chain carries TRBV6-5 and TRBJ1-5, with D tentatively TRBD1 (5 bases). This CDR3 has 14 residues. The V gene lost 6 bases and the J gene lost 2 bases, with 11 bases spanning the gap. Germline loops: CDR1 MNHEY, CDR2 SVGAGI. Written as DNA, the CDR3 is TGTGCCAGCAGGACAGTTGGTCGCAATCAGCCCCAGCATTTT. Translated, it gives CASRTVGRNQPQHF.

The chain joins TRBV9 to TRBJ2-5; TRBD2 agrees at 10 bases. V lost 4 bases and J lost 4; bases outside the gene matches: 13. The CDR3 is made up of 17 amino acids. CDR1 is SGDLS and CDR2 is YYNGEE in the germline V gene. Here the CDR3 DNA reads TGTGCCAGCAGCCCCCAAGGTAGCGGGAGGCCGGGAGAGACCCAGTACTTC. Protein product: CASSPQGSGRPGETQYF.

The V gene is TRBV30, the J gene TRBJ2-5; 9 nucleotides agree with TRBD2. The CDR3 has 14 amino acids. Germline V gives CDR1 GTSNPN, CDR2 SVGIG (reference sequence). V lost 3 bases to trimming and J lost 5 bases; unmatched junction nucleotides: 7. CDR3 in amino acids: CAWRPAGGAETQYF. CDR3 coding DNA: TGTGCCTGGAGGCCTGCGGGGGGGGCTGAGACCCAGTACTTC.

This clone showed up just a few times. The chain is built from TRBV29-1 and TRBJ1-1, with D possibly matching TRBD1 (5 bases). V dropped 6 bases and J dropped 2 bases, with 13 bases sitting between them. Germline V CDR1 and CDR2: SQVTM, ANQGSEA. The CDR3 extends over 13 amino acids. In DNA, the CDR3 is TGCAGCGTCCTAACAGGAGAAAACACTGAAGCTTTCTTT. The encoded protein is CSVLTGENTEAFF. Full variable domain (outside the CDR3, taken from reference TRBV29-1 and TRBJ1-1): SAVISQKPSRDICQRGTSLTIQCQVDSQVTMMFWYRQQPGQSLTLIATANQGSEATYESGFVIDKFPISRPNLTFSTLTVSNMSPEDSSIYLCSVLTGENTEAFFGQGTRLTVV.

This clone was seen only a few times. The rearrangement links TRBV30 to TRBJ1-1, with D possibly matching TRBD1 (5 bases). Trimming stripped 1 base from V and 4 bases from J, with 13 bases between. The germline CDR1 and CDR2 sequences are GTSNPN and SVGIG (reference sequence). This CDR3 is 14 amino acids long. CDR3 sequence: CAWSGRTRVTEAFF. The CDR3 nucleotides read TGTGCCTGGAGTGGAAGGACAAGGGTCACTGAAGCTTTCTTT.

The chain is built from TRBV27 and TRBJ2-3, with no clear D. Trimming took 4 bases from V and 9 from J, leaving 11 bases between them. Germline V CDR1 and CDR2: MNHEY, SMNVEV (reference sequence). The length of the CDR3 is 12 residues. CDR3 sequence (DNA): TGTGCCAGCAGTTCCCATCCCGGGACGCAGTATTTT. This sequence encodes CASSSHPGTQYF.

The chain links TRBV29-1 to TRBJ1-2, with D unresolved. Germline CDR1 SQVTM, CDR2 ANQGSEA. The CDR3 contains 14 residues. The V and J ends lost 3 bases and 0 bases respectively, with 11 bases between them. Here the CDR3 DNA reads TGCAGCGTTGATACCGGCTATTCTAACTATGGCTACACCTTC. This sequence encodes CSVDTGYSNYGYTF. The full variable domain, completed using reference TRBV29-1 and TRBJ1-2, is SAVISQKPSRDICQRGTSLTIQCQVDSQVTMMFWYRQQPGQSLTLIATANQGSEATYESGFVIDKFPISRPNLTFSTLTVSNMSPEDSSIYLCSVDTGYSNYGYTFGSGTRLTVV.

The chain couples TRBV11-1 to TRBJ1-6; no reliable D call. Deletions cut 6 bases from V and 1 base from J, with 10 bases between. Germline CDR1 SGHAT, CDR2 FQDESV (reference sequence). This CDR3 is 15 amino acids long. Written as DNA, the CDR3 is TGTGCCAGCAGGGAGTGGGAGTCCTATAATTCACCCCTCCACTTT. Translated: CASREWESYNSPLHF.

The gene calls are TRBV25-1 and TRBJ2-7, with a possible D match to TRBD2 (5 bases). Germline values: CDR1 MGHDK, CDR2 SYGVNS. Trimming removed 6 bases from V and 4 bases from J, with 10 bases in between. The CDR3 covers 12 residues. CDR3 sequence: CASRGGSYEQYF. For the CDR3, the DNA is TGTGCCAGCAGAGGCGGGTCTTACGAGCAGTACTTC.

V is TRBV11-1 and J is TRBJ2-6; TRBD1 matches 8 bases. There are 17 residues in the CDR3. The junction had 10 bases not matched to a gene; V was cut back by 6 bases and J by 3 bases. Germline V CDR1 and CDR2: SGHAT, FQDESV (reference sequence). The CDR3 DNA is TGTGCCAGCAGTCGGGCAGGGGGCGCGTTTGGGGCCAACGTCCTGACTTTC. Amino acids: CASSRAGGAFGANVLTF.

Written as DNA, the CDR3 is TGTGCCAGCAGTGGAAGGGAGAATCAGCCCCAGCATTTT. Translation gives CASSGRENQPQHF. V and J are TRBV6-1 and TRBJ1-5, with no clear D. Trimming pared 4 bases from V and 4 bases from J, leaving 8 bases between. The CDR3 length is 13 residues. From germline, CDR1 is MNHNS and CDR2 SASEGT.

This sequence joins TRBV7-9 and TRBJ2-7; D might be TRBD2 (6 bases). The germline V gene has CDR1 SEHNR and CDR2 FQNEAQ (reference sequence). CDR3 length equals 12 residues. Deletions cut 3 bases from V and 6 bases from J, with 9 bases between. The CDR3 DNA follows: TGTGCCAGCAGCTTTCTGGGGGGCGAGCAGTACTTC. It yields the protein CASSFLGGEQYF.